The T cell receptor (beta chain) under discussion was sequenced for a study of blood T cell repertoires in COVID-19. At the level of the study: Researchers got acute and convalescent COVID-19 samples from the United States, Italy and Spain. Nucleic acid was either cDNA or gDNA, and it came from T cells, B-cell-depleted T cells, or PBMCs.

The authors' processing: Reference gene primer amplification in the assay estimated nucleated cell counts. Libraries were prepared by immunoSEQ multiplex PCR; TCRdb keeps only in-frame clonotypes and omits some of them. That table is the source of V, J and clone size, and D and trimming were worked out from the DNA. The sample holds 60,000 to 70,000 clones; 80% to 85% are singletons and the top ten take under 5%. The V and J ends lost 3 bases and 0 bases, in that order; junction bases with no gene match: 2. CDR1 and CDR2 (germline): LNHDA, SQIVND (reference sequence). The CDR3 is 16 amino acids. The chain joins TRBV19 to TRBJ2-3; 11 bases align to TRBD2. The clonotype was recovered from a woman in her fifties or sixties with acute or convalescent COVID-19. The sequenced sample was peripheral blood. The CDR3 DNA reads as TGTGCCAGTAGTATTCGGACTAGCGGGAGCACAGATACGCAGTATTTT. Translating gives CASSIRTSGSTDTQYF.